A single sample gave rise to the 11 T cell receptor beta chains below, sequenced in a study of blood T cell repertoires in COVID-19. This table comes from immunoSEQ multiplex PCR, and its TCRdb copy is limited to in-frame clones, with some not included. The table includes under 300,000 clones, approximately 83% detected once. Specimen: PBMCs or T cells enriched from blood (not recorded which). The receptors stem from a woman aged 40 to 50 with acute COVID-19.

This chain joins TRBV5-1 and TRBJ2-2, with 15 bases aligning to TRBD2. This CDR3 region has 17 residues. The V segment lost 3 bases and the J segment 5 bases; nucleotides outside the gene matches: 5. The V gene's germline CDR1 is SGHRS and CDR2 YFSETQ. CDR3 sequence reads: CASSWGLAGGSTGELFF. The CDR3 nucleotides are TGCGCCAGCAGCTGGGGACTAGCGGGAGGAAGTACCGGGGAGCTGTTTTTT.

This sequence joins TRBV2 and TRBJ2-5; a weak D match, TRBD2 (5 bases). Germline CDR1 and CDR2: SNHLY and FYNNEI. The V and J ends lost 6 bases and 5 bases respectively, with 13 bases between them. The CDR3 consists of 13 residues. The CDR3 coding sequence is TGTGCCAGCAGAGGACTGATTAGGGAGACCCAGTACTTC. Translating it yields CASRGLIRETQYF. Complete variable domain (other parts from reference TRBV2 and TRBJ2-5): EPEVTQTPSHQVTQMGQEVILRCVPISNHLYFYWYRQILGQKVEFLVSFYNNEISEKSEIFDDQFSVERPDGSNFTLKIRSTKLEDSAMYFCASRGLIRETQYFGPGTRLLVL.

This clone was seen a handful of times. The gene calls are TRBV19 and TRBJ2-1; 8 positions match TRBD1. V lost 9 bases, J lost 4 bases, and 8 bases stayed unmatched. CDR1 LNHDA and CDR2 SQIVND come from the germline V gene (reference sequence). This CDR3 spans 14 amino acids. CDR3 sequence (DNA): TGTGCCAGCCACCGGGACAGGTATTACAATGAGCAGTTCTTC. Translation: CASHRDRYYNEQFF.

J is TRBJ2-1 and V is TRBV6-6; 10 nucleotides agree with TRBD2. V dropped 2 bases and J dropped 6; count of bases not matched to a gene: 1. This CDR3 region has 14 residues. Germline V gene sequence: CDR1 MNHNY, CDR2 SVGAGI (reference sequence). In DNA form, the CDR3 reads TGTGCCAGCAGTTACAGCGGGAGGGGCAATGAGCAGTTCTTC. It encodes CASSYSGRGNEQFF.

CDR3 nucleotides: TGTGCCAGCAGCCAAGATTTGGTAGCGGGAGAGGTTGAGCAGTTCTTC. This gives the protein CASSQDLVAGEVEQFF. The genes are TRBV3-1 (or the pseudogene TRBV3-2) and TRBJ2-1; 9 bases fit TRBD2. Trimming took 0 bases from V and 9 from J; bases not matched to a gene: 9. The CDR3 runs to 16 residues. The germline gives CDR1 LGHDT, CDR2 YNNKEL (reference sequence).

The chain joins TRBV29-1 to TRBJ1-1; D gene ambiguous. This CDR3 is 12 amino acids long. V lost 4 bases and J lost 1, with 7 bases in between. Germline CDR1 and CDR2: SQVTM and ANQGSEA. The CDR3 loop is CSVVAENTEAFF. The CDR3, as DNA: TGCAGCGTTGTGGCGGAGAACACTGAAGCTTTCTTT.

This rearrangement joins TRBV2 to TRBJ2-5; 11 nucleotides match TRBD2. CDR3 size: 16 residues. The V gene's germline CDR1 is SNHLY and CDR2 FYNNEI. Trimming cost V 2 bases and J 5 bases; bases outside gene matches: 7. The CDR3 protein is CASSERLAGGWETQYF. The CDR3, as DNA: TGTGCCAGCAGTGAAAGGCTAGCGGGAGGTTGGGAGACCCAGTACTTC.

V is TRBV4-2 and J is TRBJ2-7; 7 bases map to TRBD2. CDR1 LGHNA and CDR2 YNFKEQ come from the germline V gene. The V segment lost 0 bases and the J segment 0 bases; nucleotides outside the gene matches: 5. CDR3 length: 16 amino acids. The CDR3 here is CASSQEASGFSYEQYF. The CDR3 nucleotides are TGTGCCAGCAGCCAAGAGGCTAGCGGCTTCTCCTACGAGCAGTACTTC.

CDR3 DNA sequence: TGTGCCAGCAGCCTATACAGGGGGTGGTCTGAGGACACCATATATTTT. This translates into CASSLYRGWSEDTIYF. The V gene is TRBV21-1, the J gene TRBJ1-3; TRBD1 was called by the table and not checked on the DNA. TRBV21-1 has pseudogene status. The CDR3 contains 16 residues.

The chain links TRBV27 to TRBJ1-5; D is unclear. Trimming took 1 base from V and 0 from J, leaving 10 bases between them. There are 16 residues in the CDR3. Germline V gene data show CDR1 as MNHEY and CDR2 as SMNVEV (reference sequence). The CDR3 bases are TGTGCCAGCAGTTTATATGGCTCGTATAGCAATCAGCCCCAGCATTTT. Its protein product is CASSLYGSYSNQPQHF.

The chain joins TRBV10-2 to TRBJ2-3, with D unclear. V lost 1 base, J lost 3 bases, and 17 bases lay in between. The CDR3 consists of 17 residues. The V gene's germline CDR1 is WSHSY and CDR2 SAAADI. CDR3 sequence reads: CASSEFLELGRTDTQYF. CDR3 nucleotides: TGCGCCAGCAGTGAGTTCCTTGAGCTAGGAAGAACAGATACGCAGTATTTT.